These 5 T cell receptor beta chains were sequenced from one sample in a study of T cell changes during pregnancy in multiple sclerosis. Using immunoSEQ multiplex PCR, the repertoire was profiled, and TCRdb retains in-frame clones only, with some absent. In the table there are some 80,000 clones, over 90% of which are singletons. The material was peripheral blood, obtained in the third trimester of pregnancy. Source of these receptors: a female donor with multiple sclerosis, enrolled in a pregnancy study.

The chain joins TRBV30 to TRBJ1-2, with D unclear. The germline V gene has CDR1 GTSNPN and CDR2 SVGIG (reference sequence). Deletions cut 4 bases from V and 5 bases from J, with 8 bases between. The CDR3 is 11 residues long. CDR3 in DNA: TGTGCCTGGACAGGCGCATATGGCTACACCTTC. Encoded protein: CAWTGAYGYTF.

In its sample, this clone was seen once. The CDR3 reads CASSLGLHNEQFF. CDR3 in DNA: TGCGCCAGCAGCTTGGGACTTCACAATGAGCAGTTCTTC. The chain combines TRBV5-1 with TRBJ2-1; D not certain. Germline CDR1 reads SGHRS; CDR2 reads YFSETQ. This CDR3 contains 13 residues. V was trimmed by 0 bases and J by 5 bases, leaving 6 bases between them.

This clone showed up just a few times. The chain carries TRBV6-1 and TRBJ2-7; TRBD2 might be the D (5 bases). Trimming shortened V by 8 bases and J by 3 bases, and 17 bases separated the two germline ends. The CDR3 totals 14 residues. The germline gives CDR1 MNHNS, CDR2 SASEGT. The CDR3 loop is CASRRLGWGYEQYF. The CDR3 coding sequence is TGTGCCAGCCGGAGGCTGGGGTGGGGCTACGAGCAGTACTTC.

CDR3 sequence (DNA): TGTGCCAGCAGCTTCGCAGGGCCAAATTCACCCCTCCACTTT. Amino acid sequence: CASSFAGPNSPLHF. The rearrangement joins TRBV11-2 to TRBJ1-6; D may be TRBD1 (5 bases). This CDR3 spans 14 amino acids. Trimming cost V 3 bases and J 7 bases, with 10 bases left between them. In germline, CDR1 is SGHAT, CDR2 FQNNGV.

The chain links TRBV5-6 to TRBJ1-5; a possible D gene is TRBD1 (6 bases). This CDR3 comprises 15 residues. Trimming took 0 bases from V and 4 from J, leaving 11 bases between them. The V gene's germline CDR1 is SGHDT and CDR2 YYEEEE. CDR3 region: CASSLGQVPNQPQHF. CDR3 nucleotide sequence: TGTGCCAGCAGCTTGGGACAGGTTCCTAATCAGCCCCAGCATTTT.